The 13 T cell receptor beta chains below come from one sample, sequenced in a study of graft-versus-host responses after intestinal transplantation. Libraries were prepared by immunoSEQ multiplex PCR; TCRdb keeps only in-frame clonotypes and omits some of them. Among roughly 100,000 clones listed, 80% to 95% were seen once. Their antigens are not known. The sample in question was unstimulated CD8+ T cells sorted from spleen or lymph node cells, obtained before intestinal transplant. Source of these receptors: a human donor who received an intestinal transplant.

This chain links TRBV9 with TRBJ1-1; 8 nucleotides align to TRBD1. The germline V gene encodes CDR1 SGDLS and CDR2 YYNGEE. The CDR3 runs to 18 residues. The J segment lost 0 bases and the V segment lost 3 bases, leaving 13 bases of the junction unmatched. In DNA, the CDR3 is TGTGCCAGCAGCGGAAGAAACAGGGGGGAAGACATGAACACTGAAGCTTTCTTT. It codes for CASSGRNRGEDMNTEAFF. Full variable domain (outside the CDR3, taken from reference TRBV9 and TRBJ1-1): DSGVTQTPKHLITATGQRVTLRCSPRSGDLSVYWYQQSLDQGLQFLIQYYNGEERAKGNILERFSAQQFPDLHSELNLSSLELGDSALYFCASSGRNRGEDMNTEAFFGQGTRLTVV.

The rearrangement links TRBV27 to TRBJ2-1; D ambiguous. Deletions cut 5 bases from V and 4 bases from J, with 9 bases between. Germline lookup yields CDR1 MNHEY and CDR2 SMNVEV (reference sequence). The CDR3 length is 13 residues. The CDR3, as DNA: TGTGCCAGCAGTACCACATATTACAATGAGCAGTTCTTC. Amino acid sequence: CASSTTYYNEQFF.

V is TRBV13 and J is TRBJ2-1, with 10 bases aligning to TRBD2. There are 17 residues in the CDR3. The germline V gene encodes CDR1 PRHDT and CDR2 FYEKMQ (reference sequence). J was trimmed by 5 bases and V by 1 base; bases with no gene match: 8. The CDR3 nucleotides read TGTGCCAGCAGCTTAGAGGCCACTAGCGGGGCCAACAATGAGCAGTTCTTC. Protein: CASSLEATSGANNEQFF.

In nucleotides, the CDR3 is TGTGCCAGCAGTCATATGACTAGCGGGACAGATACGCAGTATTTT. Translated, it gives CASSHMTSGTDTQYF. The V gene is TRBV6-5, the J gene TRBJ2-3, with TRBD2 identical over 10 bases. The CDR3 sequence is 15 residues long. From germline, CDR1 is MNHEY and CDR2 SVGAGI. Losses at the gene ends were 5 bases for V and 3 bases for J; bases not matched to a gene: 5.

The gene calls are TRBV19 and TRBJ1-5; no firm D call. Germline lookup yields CDR1 LNHDA and CDR2 SQIVND (reference sequence). This CDR3 contains 14 residues. The V and J ends lost 6 bases and 2 bases respectively, with 11 bases between them. This CDR3 is CASRVGIGNQPQHF. The CDR3 nucleotides are TGTGCCAGTAGAGTCGGGATCGGCAATCAGCCCCAGCATTTT.

The chain recombines TRBV27 with TRBJ1-1; TRBD1 is a possible D gene (5 bases). CDR3 length: 16 amino acids. Trimming shortened V by 2 bases and J by 0 bases, and 13 bases separated the two germline ends. Germline CDR1 reads MNHEY; CDR2 reads SMNVEV (reference sequence). This CDR3 is CASSLGAPRLNTEAFF. The CDR3 DNA is TGTGCCAGCAGTTTAGGGGCACCGAGATTGAACACTGAAGCTTTCTTT.

This rearrangement joins TRBV21-1 to TRBJ2-1. TRBV21-1 is a recognized pseudogene. The length of the CDR3 is 15 residues. CDR3 in DNA: TGTGCCAGCAGCAAATTTTGGGACCGTGATAATGAGCAGTTCTTC. It translates to CASSKFWDRDNEQFF.

The CDR3 protein is CASSAAGGYNEQFF. As DNA, the CDR3 is TGTGCCAGCAGCGCAGCGGGGGGATACAATGAGCAGTTCTTC. This chain links TRBV9 with TRBJ2-1; 9 nucleotides align to TRBD2. The CDR3 runs to 14 residues. Germline CDR1 is SGDLS and CDR2 is YYNGEE. V lost 3 bases and J lost 4; bases outside the gene matches: 2. Variable domain in full (rest from reference TRBV9 and TRBJ2-1): DSGVTQTPKHLITATGQRVTLRCSPRSGDLSVYWYQQSLDQGLQFLIQYYNGEERAKGNILERFSAQQFPDLHSELNLSSLELGDSALYFCASSAAGGYNEQFFGPGTRLTVL.

This rearrangement joins TRBV10-2 to TRBJ2-5, with no clear D. Germline values: CDR1 WSHSY, CDR2 SAAADI. V was clipped by 3 bases and J by 10 bases, with 15 bases between them. The CDR3 consists of 13 residues. CDR3 nucleotide sequence: TGCGCCAGCAGTGACCCCGATCCGGTGGGCCAGTACTTC. It is translated as CASSDPDPVGQYF.

This clone was counted a single time. The chain joins TRBV27 to TRBJ1-1; 10 nucleotides align to TRBD1. There are 21 residues in the CDR3. V trimming: 2 bases; J trimming: 1 base; junction bases outside the gene matches: 19. The germline CDR1 and CDR2 sequences are MNHEY and SMNVEV (reference sequence). The CDR3 protein is CASSLSRMGQGYTRGNTEAFF. DNA of the CDR3: TGTGCCAGCAGTTTAAGCCGTATGGGACAGGGGTATACGAGGGGGAACACTGAAGCTTTCTTT.

The J gene is TRBJ2-2, the V gene TRBV10-1; a weak D match, TRBD1 (6 bases). Germline CDR1 WNHNN, CDR2 SYGVQD (reference sequence). CDR3 length: 13 residues. V was shortened by 2 bases and J by 6 bases, with 7 bases between the two germline ends. The CDR3 bases are TGCGCCAGCAGTGAGGCAGGGGCCGGGGAGCTGTTTTTT. It encodes CASSEAGAGELFF.

Only one count was recorded for this clone. The chain has TRBV6-1 and TRBJ2-5; D unresolved. The CDR3 sequence is 14 residues long. V shed 0 bases and J shed 1 base, with 6 bases lying between them. Germline V gene data show CDR1 as MNHNS and CDR2 as SASEGT. In nucleotides, the CDR3 is TGTGCCAGCAGTGAAGCGGGGTTCCAAGAGACCCAGTACTTC. Its translation is CASSEAGFQETQYF.

V and J are TRBV9 and TRBJ2-7; 7 bases fit TRBD2. Germline V CDR1 and CDR2: SGDLS, YYNGEE. The CDR3 loop spans 14 amino acids. V gave up 1 base and J gave up 7 bases; unmatched junction bases: 8. The CDR3 region has the DNA TGTGCCAGCAGCGTACTGGACGGGGGGTATGAGCAGTACTTC. Translation: CASSVLDGGYEQYF.